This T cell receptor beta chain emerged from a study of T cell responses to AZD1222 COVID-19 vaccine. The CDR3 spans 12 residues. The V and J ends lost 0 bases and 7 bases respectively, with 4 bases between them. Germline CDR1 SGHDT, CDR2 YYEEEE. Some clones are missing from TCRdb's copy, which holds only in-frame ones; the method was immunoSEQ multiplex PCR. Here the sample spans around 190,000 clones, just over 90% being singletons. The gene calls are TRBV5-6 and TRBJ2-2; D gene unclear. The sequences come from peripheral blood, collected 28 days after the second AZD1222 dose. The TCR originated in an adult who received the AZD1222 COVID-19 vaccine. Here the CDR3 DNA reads TGTGCCAGCAGCTTGGTGATCGGGGAGCTGTTTTTT. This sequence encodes CASSLVIGELFF. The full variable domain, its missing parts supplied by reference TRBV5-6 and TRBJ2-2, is DAGVTQSPTHLIKTRGQQVTLRCSPKSGHDTVSWYQQALGQGPQFIFQYYEEEERQRGNFPDRFSGHQFPNYSSELNVNALLLGDSALYLCASSLVIGELFFGEGSRLTVL.